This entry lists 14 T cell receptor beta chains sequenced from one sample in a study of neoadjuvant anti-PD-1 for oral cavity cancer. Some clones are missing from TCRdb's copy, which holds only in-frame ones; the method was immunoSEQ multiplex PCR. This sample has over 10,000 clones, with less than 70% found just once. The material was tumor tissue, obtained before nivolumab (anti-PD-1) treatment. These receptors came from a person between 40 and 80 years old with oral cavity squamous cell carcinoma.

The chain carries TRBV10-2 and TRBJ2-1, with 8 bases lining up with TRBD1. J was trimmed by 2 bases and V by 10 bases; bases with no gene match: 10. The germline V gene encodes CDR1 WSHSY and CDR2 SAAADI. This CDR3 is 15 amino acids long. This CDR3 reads CATGQDREAYNEQFF. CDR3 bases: TGCGCCACGGGGCAGGACAGGGAGGCCTACAATGAGCAGTTCTTC.

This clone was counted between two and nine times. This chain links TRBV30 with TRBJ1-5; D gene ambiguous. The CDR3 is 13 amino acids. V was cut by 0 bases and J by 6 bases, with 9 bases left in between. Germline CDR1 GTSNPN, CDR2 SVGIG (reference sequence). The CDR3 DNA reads TGTGCCTGGAGTGTCCGGGAAACTCAGCCCCAGCATTTT. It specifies CAWSVRETQPQHF.

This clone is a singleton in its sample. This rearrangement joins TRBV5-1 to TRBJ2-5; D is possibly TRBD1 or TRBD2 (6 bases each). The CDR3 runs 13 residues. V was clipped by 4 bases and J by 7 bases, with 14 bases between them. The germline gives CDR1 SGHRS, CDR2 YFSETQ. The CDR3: CASSPEQGGTQYF. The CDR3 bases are TGCGCCAGCAGCCCGGAACAGGGAGGGACCCAGTACTTC.

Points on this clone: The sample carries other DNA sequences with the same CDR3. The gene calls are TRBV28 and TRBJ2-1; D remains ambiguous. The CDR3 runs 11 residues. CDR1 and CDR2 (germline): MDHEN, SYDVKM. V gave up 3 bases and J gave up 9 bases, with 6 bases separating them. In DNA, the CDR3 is TGTGCCAGCAGTTTCCTACGTGAGCAGTTCTTC. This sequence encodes CASSFLREQFF.

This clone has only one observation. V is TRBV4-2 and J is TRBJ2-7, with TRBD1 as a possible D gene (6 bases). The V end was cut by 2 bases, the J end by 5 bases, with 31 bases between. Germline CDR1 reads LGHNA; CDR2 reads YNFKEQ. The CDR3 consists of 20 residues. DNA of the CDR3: TGTGCCAGCAGCCAAAATTTTGGAGGTGTCGACAGGACCTACCCCGACGAGCAGTACTTC. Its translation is CASSQNFGGVDRTYPDEQYF.

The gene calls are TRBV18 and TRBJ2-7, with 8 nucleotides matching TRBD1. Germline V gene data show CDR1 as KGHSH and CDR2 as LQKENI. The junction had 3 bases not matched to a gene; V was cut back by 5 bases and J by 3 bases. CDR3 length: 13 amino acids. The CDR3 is CASSTGQGYEQYF. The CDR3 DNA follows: TGTGCCAGCTCAACAGGACAGGGCTACGAGCAGTACTTC.

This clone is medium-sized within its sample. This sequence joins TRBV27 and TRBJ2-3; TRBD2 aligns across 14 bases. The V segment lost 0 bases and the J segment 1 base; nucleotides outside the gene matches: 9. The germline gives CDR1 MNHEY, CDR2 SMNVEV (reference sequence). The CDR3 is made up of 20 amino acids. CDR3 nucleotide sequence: TGTGCCAGCAGTTTATCGGCCACGGGACTAGCGGGAGTAGGCACAGATACGCAGTATTTT. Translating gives CASSLSATGLAGVGTDTQYF.

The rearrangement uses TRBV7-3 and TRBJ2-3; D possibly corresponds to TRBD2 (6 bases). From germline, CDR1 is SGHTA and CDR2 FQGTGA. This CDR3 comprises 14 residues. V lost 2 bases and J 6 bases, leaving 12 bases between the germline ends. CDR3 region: CASSLGDGSDTQYF. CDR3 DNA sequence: TGTGCCAGCAGCTTAGGTGACGGGAGCGATACGCAGTATTTT.

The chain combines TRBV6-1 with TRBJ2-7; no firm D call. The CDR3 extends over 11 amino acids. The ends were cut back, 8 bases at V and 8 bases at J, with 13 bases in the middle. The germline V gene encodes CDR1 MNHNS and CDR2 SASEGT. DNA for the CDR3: TGTGCCAGCGACACCCTTGCTAAGCAGTACTTC. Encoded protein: CASDTLAKQYF.

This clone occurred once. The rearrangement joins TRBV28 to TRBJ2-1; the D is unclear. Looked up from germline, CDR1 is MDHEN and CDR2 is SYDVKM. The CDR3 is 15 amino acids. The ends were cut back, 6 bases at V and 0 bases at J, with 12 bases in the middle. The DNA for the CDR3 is TGTGCCAGCAGGACTGCCCTGACCTCCTACAATGAGCAGTTCTTC. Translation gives CASRTALTSYNEQFF.

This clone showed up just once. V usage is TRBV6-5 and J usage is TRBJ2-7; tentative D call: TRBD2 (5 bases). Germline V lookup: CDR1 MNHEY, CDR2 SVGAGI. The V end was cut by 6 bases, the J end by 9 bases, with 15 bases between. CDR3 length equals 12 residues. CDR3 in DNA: TGTGCCAGCAGCCCTGTGAGGGAGCGGCAGTACTTC. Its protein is CASSPVRERQYF.

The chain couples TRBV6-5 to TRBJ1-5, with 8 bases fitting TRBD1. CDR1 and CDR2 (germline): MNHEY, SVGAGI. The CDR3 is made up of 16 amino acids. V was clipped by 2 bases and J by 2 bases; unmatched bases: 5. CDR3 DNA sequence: TGTGCCAGCAGTTACCCACAGGGGGATGGCAATCAGCCCCAGCATTTT. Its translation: CASSYPQGDGNQPQHF.

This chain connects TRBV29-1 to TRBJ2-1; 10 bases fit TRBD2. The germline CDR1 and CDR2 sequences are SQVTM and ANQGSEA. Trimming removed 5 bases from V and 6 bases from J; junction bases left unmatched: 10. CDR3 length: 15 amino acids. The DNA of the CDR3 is TGCAGCGTTATTCCCCACGGACTAGCGGTCAATGAGCAGTTCTTC. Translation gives CSVIPHGLAVNEQFF.

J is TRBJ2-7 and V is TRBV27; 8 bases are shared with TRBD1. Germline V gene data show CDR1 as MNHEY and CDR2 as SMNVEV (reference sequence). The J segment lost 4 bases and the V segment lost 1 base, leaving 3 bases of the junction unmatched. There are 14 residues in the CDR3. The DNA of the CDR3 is TGTGCCAGCAGTTTATACAGGGGGACTTACGAGCAGTACTTC. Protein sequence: CASSLYRGTYEQYF.